This TCR beta chain stems from a study of lymphopenia after photon versus proton radiotherapy. Whole-study results and caveats: A bigger post-nadir fall in TCR diversity correlated inversely with survival time in deceased patients. Relative stability marked proton patients; photon patients lost diversity and naive cells. Post-nadir diversity loss with photons came from oligoclonal expansion, particularly CD8+ Temra cells. Authors raise, but do not show, better survival with proton therapy.

Sequencing was performed with immunoSEQ multiplex PCR; in TCRdb, only in-frame clones are kept and a portion is missing. The sample has 15,000 to 20,000 clones, around 83% seen once. On this clone: The antigen is unknown.

Trimming removed 2 bases from V and 1 base from J, with 14 bases in between. This CDR3 has 16 residues. Germline loops: CDR1 MNHEY, CDR2 SVGAGI. Sequenced material: peripheral blood, taken from a patient treated with proton-based radiotherapy. J is TRBJ1-1 and V is TRBV6-5, with D hard to call. This receptor was identified in a man in his 70s with pancreatic cancer. The DNA of the CDR3 is TGTGCCAGCAGTTACCGACCCTACGACACGAACACTGAAGCTTTCTTT. This translates into CASSYRPYDTNTEAFF.